The 17 T cell receptor beta chains listed next were all sequenced from one sample in a study of blood T cell repertoires in COVID-19. Data came from immunoSEQ multiplex PCR; TCRdb stores just in-frame clones and leaves some out. Of approximately 230,000 clones in the sample, roughly 89% were seen once. Sample: peripheral blood. These receptors all come from a man aged 30-40 years who had recovered from COVID-19.

The chain has TRBV6-5 and TRBJ2-3; TRBD2 matches 7 bases. Germline values: CDR1 MNHEY, CDR2 SVGAGI. Trimming cost V 6 bases and J 6 bases; bases outside gene matches: 6. The CDR3 contains 13 residues. CDR3 residues: CASRDSGWDTQYF. The CDR3 coding sequence is TGTGCCAGCAGGGATAGCGGGTGGGATACGCAGTATTTT.

Comment on this clone: This specimen includes other DNA sequences encoding the same CDR3. This chain connects TRBV5-1 to TRBJ2-3; a weak D match, TRBD2 (6 bases). This CDR3 contains 15 residues. The V and J ends lost 1 base and 0 bases respectively, with 9 bases between them. Germline V gene lookup returns CDR1 SGHRS and CDR2 YFSETQ. The CDR3 protein is CASSLSGVSTDTQYF. CDR3 DNA: TGCGCCAGCAGCTTGTCGGGGGTAAGCACAGATACGCAGTATTTT.

The chain carries TRBV11-2 and TRBJ1-1; D is undetermined. CDR1 SGHAT and CDR2 FQNNGV come from the germline V gene. Deletions cut 0 bases from V and 6 bases from J, with 14 bases between. The CDR3 consists of 15 residues. CDR3 in DNA: TGTGCCAGCAGCTTAGAATACAGTCGGAAGGCTGAAGCTTTCTTT. It translates to CASSLEYSRKAEAFF. Variable domain in full (rest from reference TRBV11-2 and TRBJ1-1): EAGVAQSPRYKIIEKRQSVAFWCNPISGHATLYWYQQILGQGPKLLIQFQNNGVVDDSQLPKDRFSAERLKGVDSTLKIQPAKLEDSAVYLCASSLEYSRKAEAFFGQGTRLTVV.

The genes are TRBV6-2 or TRBV6-3 and TRBJ1-2; D remains ambiguous. Germline V lookup: CDR1 MNHEY, CDR2 SVGEGT. V lost 2 bases, J lost 2 bases, and 9 bases lay in between. This CDR3 comprises 14 residues. The DNA of the CDR3 is TGTGCCAGCAGTTACGGGGAGAGAAACTATGGCTACACCTTC. It encodes CASSYGERNYGYTF.

The chain has TRBV5-1 and TRBJ2-3; TRBD1 matches 7 bases. Looked up from germline, CDR1 is SGHRS and CDR2 is YFSETQ. The trim removed 0 bases at V and 1 base at J, leaving 5 bases unmatched. The CDR3 is made up of 16 amino acids. The CDR3 bases are TGCGCCAGCAGCTTGGACGGGACAGTGGGCACAGATACGCAGTATTTT. Amino acid sequence: CASSLDGTVGTDTQYF.

V and J are TRBV5-6 and TRBJ1-6; TRBD1 aligns across 7 bases. The CDR3 has 13 amino acids. Germline values: CDR1 SGHDT, CDR2 YYEEEE. Losses at the gene ends were 8 bases for V and 10 bases for J; bases not matched to a gene: 9. CDR3 nucleotides: TGTGCCAGTGAGGGCAGGGGGTGGTCACCCCTCCACTTT. Residues: CASEGRGWSPLHF.

This rearrangement joins TRBV19 to TRBJ2-7; 7 positions agree with TRBD1. This CDR3 region has 17 residues. Germline assignment: CDR1 LNHDA and CDR2 SQIVND (reference sequence). Trimming removed 5 bases from V and 5 bases from J; junction bases left unmatched: 18. In DNA, the CDR3 is TGTGCCAGTAGTTCTCCGCGGACAGGCAAGGAAAGAGACGAGCAGTACTTC. Its protein is CASSSPRTGKERDEQYF. Supplemented by reference TRBV19 and TRBJ2-7, the full variable domain reads DGGITQSPKYLFRKEGQNVTLSCEQNLNHDAMYWYRQDPGQGLRLIYYSQIVNDFQKGDIAEGYSVSREKKESFPLTVTSAQKNPTAFYLCASSSPRTGKERDEQYFGPGTRLTVT.

The chain combines TRBV9 with TRBJ1-6; D is unclear. V was trimmed by 0 bases and J by 16 bases, leaving 8 bases between them. The CDR3 covers 11 residues. Germline lookup yields CDR1 SGDLS and CDR2 YYNGEE. DNA for the CDR3: TGTGCCAGCAGCGTAGGGCGGGCGCTCCACTTT. Translation: CASSVGRALHF.

This clone was seen just once. The chain carries TRBV29-1 and TRBJ1-2; D remains unclear. Germline CDR1 is SQVTM and CDR2 is ANQGSEA. CDR3 size: 15 residues. V lost 4 bases to trimming and J lost 0 bases, with 15 bases between them. The CDR3 DNA is TGCAGCGTTGCTAACGCGCCCATTACTAACTATGGCTACACCTTC. Its protein is CSVANAPITNYGYTF.

The chain joins TRBV4-2 to TRBJ1-1; D not certain. Trimming left V 3 bases short and J 6 bases short, with 20 bases between. The CDR3 extends over 16 amino acids. The germline CDR1 and CDR2 sequences are LGHNA and YNFKEQ. The CDR3 coding sequence is TGTGCCAGCAGCCACGGCCAATCTACTTGGAGCGCTGAAGCTTTCTTT. This codes for CASSHGQSTWSAEAFF.

There are a few counts of this clone. The gene calls are TRBV4-1 and TRBJ2-2; 9 bases are shared with TRBD2. Losses at the gene ends were 4 bases for V and 6 bases for J; bases not matched to a gene: 15. This CDR3 contains 18 residues. Looked up from germline, CDR1 is MGHRA and CDR2 is YSYEKL. This CDR3 is CASSPSAAGGIEAGELFF. The CDR3 DNA reads as TGCGCCAGCAGCCCTTCGGCGGCGGGGGGGATCGAGGCCGGGGAGCTGTTTTTT.

V usage is TRBV9 and J usage is TRBJ2-2; no clear D gene. The CDR3 is 13 amino acids. Germline assignment: CDR1 SGDLS and CDR2 YYNGEE. Trimming left V 3 bases short and J 6 bases short, with 9 bases between. CDR3 bases: TGTGCCAGCAGCGGTACAGTATCCGGGGAGCTGTTTTTT. Amino acid sequence: CASSGTVSGELFF. The full variable domain, completed using reference TRBV9 and TRBJ2-2, is DSGVTQTPKHLITATGQRVTLRCSPRSGDLSVYWYQQSLDQGLQFLIQYYNGEERAKGNILERFSAQQFPDLHSELNLSSLELGDSALYFCASSGTVSGELFFGEGSRLTVL.

V is TRBV15 and J is TRBJ2-1, with no clear D. This CDR3 region has 14 residues. Germline lookup yields CDR1 LNHNV and CDR2 YYDKDF (reference sequence). With 1 base removed from V and 4 bases from J, the gap between germline ends came to 8 bases. In nucleotides, the CDR3 is TGTGCCACCAGCAGAGTAACAGTTTACAATGAGCAGTTCTTC. Translating it yields CATSRVTVYNEQFF. Together with reference TRBV15 and TRBJ2-1, the CDR3 gives the full variable domain: DAMVIQNPRYQVTQFGKPVTLSCSQTLNHNVMYWYQQKSSQAPKLLFHYYDKDFNNEADTPDNFQSRRPNTSFCFLDIRSPGLGDTAMYLCATSRVTVYNEQFFGPGTRLTVL.

This chain uses TRBV6-2 or TRBV6-3 with TRBJ2-7, with 9 bases identical to TRBD1. After removal of 6 bases from V and 7 bases from J, the junction contained 13 bases not matched to a gene. The V gene's germline CDR1 is MNHEY and CDR2 SVGEGT. The CDR3 contains 15 residues. CDR3 residues: CASSPFRTGAREQYF. The CDR3 coding sequence is TGTGCCAGCAGCCCCTTCAGGACAGGGGCACGTGAGCAGTACTTC.

CDR3 DNA sequence: TGTGCCAGCAGTCGTTATCCGGATACGCAGTATTTT. This codes for CASSRYPDTQYF. The chain recombines TRBV7-2 with TRBJ2-3, with D unclear. Germline CDR1 SGHTA, CDR2 FQGNSA. Trimming removed 6 bases from V and 6 bases from J, with 10 bases in between. CDR3 length: 12 residues. Based on the CDR3 plus reference TRBV7-2 and TRBJ2-3, the full variable domain is GAGVSQSPSNKVTEKGKDVELRCDPISGHTALYWYRQSLGQGLEFLIYFQGNSAPDKSGLPSDRFSAERTGGSVSTLTIQRTQQEDSAVYLCASSRYPDTQYFGPGTRLTVL.

CDR3 sequence (DNA): TGTGCCAGCAGCTTAAGCGGAAACACCATATATTTT. The encoded protein is CASSLSGNTIYF. The chain recombines TRBV13 with TRBJ1-3; D is unclear. This CDR3 is 12 amino acids long. CDR1 PRHDT and CDR2 FYEKMQ come from the germline V gene (reference sequence). The V end lost 2 bases, the J end lost 4 bases, and 3 bases lay between the germline ends.

This clone appeared once. V and J are TRBV3-1 (or the pseudogene TRBV3-2) and TRBJ2-1; 7 bases match TRBD2. This CDR3 region has 17 residues. With 0 bases clipped from V and 8 bases from J, the junction kept 13 bases outside the gene matches. Germline V gene sequence: CDR1 LGHDT, CDR2 YNNKEL (reference sequence). The CDR3 DNA sequence: TGTGCCAGCAGCCAAGATAATGAAGGACTAGTGAGCCATGAGCAGTTCTTC. Protein product: CASSQDNEGLVSHEQFF.